This TCR beta chain appears in the sequencing data of a study of immune cell composition in non-small cell lung cancer. This CDR3 has 12 amino acids. Germline V gives CDR1 LNHDA, CDR2 SQIVND (reference sequence). Trimming took off 3 bases at V and 3 bases at J, with 5 bases between the two ends. Normal lung sampling was at least 3 cm from the tumour, as distant as possible. The method was immunoSEQ multiplex PCR; TCRdb's version includes in-frame clones alone and lacks a portion of them. The data contain around 15,000 clones, around 80% of them singletons. Another study also made use of these data, one on CD4 T cells in lung cancer.

This clonotype originated in a human donor with non-small cell lung cancer. The sequenced sample consisted of non-adjacent lung tissue. V is TRBV19 and J is TRBJ1-2; possibly TRBD1 for D (5 bases). This CDR3 is CASSMGDYGYTF. CDR3 in DNA: TGTGCCAGTAGTATGGGGGACTATGGCTACACCTTC. Drawing the rest from reference TRBV19 and TRBJ1-2, the complete variable domain is DGGITQSPKYLFRKEGQNVTLSCEQNLNHDAMYWYRQDPGQGLRLIYYSQIVNDFQKGDIAEGYSVSREKKESFPLTVTSAQKNPTAFYLCASSMGDYGYTFGSGTRLTVV.